A selection of T cell receptor beta chains follows, all from one sample in a study of human T cells and chemical hapten exposure. TCRdb analysed the RACE reads with MiXCR anew, one entry per CDR3 protein. In the table there are under 200,000 distinct CDR3 sequences, roughly 15% of which are singletons. The specimen comprised whole blood, sampled in connection with sensitization to the hapten diphenylcyclopropenone (DPC). These receptor sequences come from a woman aged 25 to 45 with alopecia areata. Some clones in this sample may be carry-over from other donors' samples. Both conserved end residues are part of each CDR3.

v_gene,CDR3aa
TRBV18,CASSPSGTGEQPQHF
TRBV28,CASSKGGGRSMNEQFF
TRBV15,CATSRDSRLPLYNEQFF
TRBV29-1,CSVDATSTDTQYF
TRBV3-2,CASSPPWTSGRRFIEQHF
TRBV3-1,CASSQSGGAGPSGNTIYF
TRBV3-1,CASRLTGDTEAFF
TRBV5-4,CASSGGTSNYGYTF
TRBV7-3,CASSHSGGNEQFF
TRBV10-1,CASSPPGGEAFF
TRBV7-8,CASSLFGDGGRSSPLHF
TRBV9,CASSRGAEPPRELFF
TRBV29-1,CSALGGETQYF
TRBV7-2,CASSFEDPATNEKLFF
TRBV7-9,CASSSDRLYTF
TRBV28,CAINTGETGVYGYTF
TRBV9,CASSVGSTWGEKLFF
TRBV7-2,CASSLESVSEQYF
TRBV7-2,CASSQGQETQYF
TRBV4-3,CASSQMGSSYEQYF
TRBV10-1,CASREDTYTEAFF
TRBV3-1,CASSLQLLYGYTF
TRBV5-4,CASSSPGAAEETQYF
TRBV2,CASSEGGSAYNEQFF
TRBV15,CATSRVAGSNQPQHF
TRBV7-2,CASRQVGLAENNEQFF
TRBV28,CASRFLRERGTEAFF
TRBV20-1,CSAHDRERGGRNSPLHF
TRBV29-1,CSVRGPYEQYF